This T cell receptor (beta chain) stems from a study of shared clonotypes between healthy human individuals. Findings and caveats of the study: Generation of non-shared clonotypes was less probable than generation of clonotypes shared by all four donors. Between a few donors, naive CD4 clonotypes were shared at a level of around 5.1%. Researchers found naive subsets generally carried larger estimated richness than memory subsets.

Germline assignment: CDR1 MDHEN and CDR2 SYDVKM. The CDR3 totals 15 residues. V lost 2 bases to trimming and J lost 7 bases, with 15 bases between them. The authors split each subset's genomic DNA evenly across several immunoSEQ plates. Libraries were prepared by immunoSEQ multiplex PCR; TCRdb keeps only in-frame clonotypes and omits some of them. The table has around 2.1 million clones, approximately 94% seen once. Naive CD8 isolation took CD45RO-negative cells positively selected for CCR7 and excluded terminally differentiated effector memory CD45RA+ cells. Points on this clone: Antigen: not known.

Source material: naive CD8+ T cells from PBMCs. The receptor's source is a man in his late teens or twenties in good health. Some clones in this sample may be carry-over from other donors' samples. The V call is TRBV28, the J call TRBJ1-5; D not certain. The CDR3 sequence is CASSLRGSGGQPQHF. The CDR3 DNA follows: TGTGCCAGCAGTTTACGTGGGTCGGGTGGCCAGCCCCAGCATTTT.